This T cell receptor beta chain was observed in a study of cytomegalovirus exposure and HLA in healthy donors. Trimming cost V 0 bases and J 8 bases, with 16 bases left between them. CDR3 length: 16 residues. CDR1 and CDR2 (germline): MGHRA, YSYEKL. As regards this clone: Antigen specificity is unknown.

Study-wide points: A likely sequencing artifact accounted for one observed cluster of highly shared sequence variants.

Researchers ran the PCR with 60 Vbeta and 13 Jbeta primers. Sequenced by immunoSEQ multiplex PCR; TCRdb stores in-frame clones only, minus some. The sample carries approximately 190,000 clones, roughly 74% recorded once. Sequenced sample: PBMCs. This chain joins TRBV4-1 and TRBJ1-4; D is possibly TRBD1 (6 bases). The clonotype comes from a woman under 40 in good health and CMV-seropositive. The CDR3 sequence: CASSQESRGLDEKLFF. The CDR3 region has the DNA TGCGCCAGCAGCCAAGAGTCCAGGGGTTTGGACGAAAAACTGTTTTTT.